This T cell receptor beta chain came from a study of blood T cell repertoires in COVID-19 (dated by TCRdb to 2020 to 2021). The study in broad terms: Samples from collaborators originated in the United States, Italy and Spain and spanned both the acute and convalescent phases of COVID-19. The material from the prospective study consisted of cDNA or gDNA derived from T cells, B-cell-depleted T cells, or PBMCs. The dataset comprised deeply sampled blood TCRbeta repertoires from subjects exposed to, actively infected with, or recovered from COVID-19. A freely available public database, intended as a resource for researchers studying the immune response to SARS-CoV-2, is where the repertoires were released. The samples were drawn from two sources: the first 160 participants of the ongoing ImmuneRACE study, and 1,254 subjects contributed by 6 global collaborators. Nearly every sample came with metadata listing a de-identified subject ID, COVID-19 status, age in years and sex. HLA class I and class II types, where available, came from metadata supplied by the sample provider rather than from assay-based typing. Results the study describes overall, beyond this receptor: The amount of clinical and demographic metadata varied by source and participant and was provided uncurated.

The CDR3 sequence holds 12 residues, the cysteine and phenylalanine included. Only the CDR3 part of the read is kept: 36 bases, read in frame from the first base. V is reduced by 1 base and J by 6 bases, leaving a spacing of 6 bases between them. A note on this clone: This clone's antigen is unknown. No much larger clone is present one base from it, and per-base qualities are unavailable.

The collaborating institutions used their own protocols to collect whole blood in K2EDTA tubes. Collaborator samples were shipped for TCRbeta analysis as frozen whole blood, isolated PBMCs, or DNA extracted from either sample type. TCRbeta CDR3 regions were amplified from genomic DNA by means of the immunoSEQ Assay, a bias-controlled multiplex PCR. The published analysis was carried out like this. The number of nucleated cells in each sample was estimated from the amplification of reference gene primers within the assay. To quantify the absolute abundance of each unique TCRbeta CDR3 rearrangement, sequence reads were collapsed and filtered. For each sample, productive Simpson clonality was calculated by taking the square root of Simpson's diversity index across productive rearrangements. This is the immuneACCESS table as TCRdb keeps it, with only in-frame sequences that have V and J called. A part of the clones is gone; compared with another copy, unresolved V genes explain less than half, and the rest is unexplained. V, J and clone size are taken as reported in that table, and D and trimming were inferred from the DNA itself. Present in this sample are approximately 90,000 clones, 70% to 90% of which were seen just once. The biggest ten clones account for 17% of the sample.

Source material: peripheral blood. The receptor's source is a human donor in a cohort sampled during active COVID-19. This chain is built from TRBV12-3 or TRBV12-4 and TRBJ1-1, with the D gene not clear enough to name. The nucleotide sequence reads TGTGCCAGCAGTTTAGTCGCGGCTGAAGCTTTCTTT. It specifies CASSLVAAEAFF.